This T cell receptor beta chain was retrieved from a study of blood T cell repertoires in COVID-19 (dated by TCRdb to 2018 to 2020). At the level of the whole study: Samples covering the acute and convalescent phases of COVID-19 were provided by collaborators in the United States, Italy and Spain. The material from the prospective study consisted of cDNA or gDNA derived from T cells, B-cell-depleted T cells, or PBMCs. The repertoires were released in a freely available public database intended as a resource for research on the immune response to SARS-CoV-2. Deeply sampled blood TCRbeta repertoires from subjects exposed to, actively infected with, or recovered from COVID-19 were included in the dataset. Where available, HLA class I and class II types were obtained from metadata supplied by the sample provider rather than from assay-based typing. Samples came from the ongoing ImmuneRACE study (first 160 participants) plus 1,254 subjects from 6 global collaborators. A de-identified subject ID, COVID-19 status, age in years and sex were almost always included in the sample metadata. What the study reported, not specific to this receptor: Clinical and demographic metadata were provided uncurated, with the amount varying by source and participant.

At one collaborating source in Seattle, patients were enrolled during active infection and were followed longitudinally through the course of disease. Whole blood was collected in K2EDTA tubes by collaborating institutions according to the institutions' own protocols. Collaborator samples were shipped for TCRbeta analysis as frozen whole blood, isolated PBMCs, or DNA extracted from either sample type. The immunoSEQ Assay, a bias-controlled multiplex PCR, was used to amplify TCRbeta CDR3 regions from genomic DNA. For the original study's pipeline: Nucleated cell counts per sample were estimated from amplification of reference gene primers within the assay. Sequence reads were collapsed and filtered to measure the absolute abundance of every unique TCRbeta CDR3 rearrangement. For each sample, productive Simpson clonality was calculated as the square root of Simpson's diversity index over productive rearrangements. Here the immuneACCESS table is served through TCRdb, limited to in-frame sequences with V and J called. Missing clones are a known gap in these copies; in checked studies unresolved V genes cover under half, and the rest lacks a known reason. V and J calls and clone size are given by that table; D and trimming were obtained from the DNA. The sample table holds fewer than 350,000 clones, of which 70% to 90% were seen once. In total, the top ten clones hold approximately 1.8% of the sample.

Spanning cysteine to phenylalanine, the CDR3 consists of 14 amino acids. Only the CDR3 portion is preserved as DNA: 42 bases, with reading frame beginning at the first base. CDR1 SEHNR and CDR2 FQNEAQ were looked up in the germline V gene (reference sequence). The junction carries 17 bases between V and J, which are trimmed by 7 bases and 5 bases respectively. In the case of this clone: Its antigen is currently not known. Qualities for individual bases were not recorded, and no much larger clone is one base off.

The sequencing sample was made of peripheral blood. In this chain, TRBV7-9 is recombined with TRBJ1-2; tentative D gene TRBD1, with 6 bases matching. The source of this sequence is a woman under 40 with COVID-19, enrolled during active disease. The DNA sequence reads TGTGCCAGCACCTCGACAGGATTTCTTTATGGCTACACCTTC. It translates to CASTSTGFLYGYTF.